The 15 T cell receptor beta chains in this list originate from one sample, sequenced in a study of radiation and T cells in renal cell carcinoma. Assay: immunoSEQ multiplex PCR; the TCRdb copy retains only in-frame clones and omits some. The data contain some 50,000 clones, roughly four fifths of them singletons. Stated time point: baseline pretreatment blood. As for treatment: 15 Gy SBRT to primary tumor, nephrectomy 4 weeks later. The sequences come from blood, collected from a patient whose treatment included radiotherapy and nephrectomy. The receptors originated from a woman aged 65 to 85 with renal cell carcinoma.

For the CDR3, the DNA is TGTGCCAGCCACGAAGGGGGATACGAGCAGTACTTC. Translating gives CASHEGGYEQYF. The genes are TRBV5-5 and TRBJ2-7, with D possibly being TRBD1 (6 bases). CDR1 SGHKS and CDR2 YYEKEE come from the germline V gene (reference sequence). The CDR3 extends over 12 amino acids. V lost 7 bases and J 4 bases, leaving 12 bases between the germline ends.

J is TRBJ2-2 and V is TRBV5-1; possibly TRBD1 for D (6 bases). V was cut by 1 base and J by 2 bases, with 9 bases left in between. CDR1 SGHRS and CDR2 YFSETQ come from the germline V gene. CDR3 size: 15 residues. CDR3 coding DNA: TGCGCCAGCAGCTTGACAGGGAAAAACACCGGGGAGCTGTTTTTT. Translated: CASSLTGKNTGELFF.

J is TRBJ1-1 and V is TRBV30; D gene unclear. This CDR3 is built from 15 residues. Germline assignment: CDR1 GTSNPN and CDR2 SVGIG (reference sequence). V was cut by 1 base and J by 1 base, with 13 bases left in between. CDR3 DNA sequence: TGTGCCTGGAGTGGGTCGGGGTCGTGGAACACTGAAGCTTTCTTT. It encodes CAWSGSGSWNTEAFF.

This clone was recorded a few times. The junction shows a germline mismatch at one end, possibly a read error. The V gene is TRBV7-9, the J gene TRBJ1-1, with a tentative D call TRBD1 (6 bases). The CDR3 sequence is 17 residues long. CDR1 SEHNR and CDR2 FQNEAQ come from the germline V gene (reference sequence). Here the CDR3 reads CASSLGPAGGPDTEAFF. CDR3 DNA: TGTGCCAGCAGTTTAGGGCCGGCGGGGGGCCCGGACACTGAAGCTTTCTTT.

The rearrangement joins TRBV7-6 to TRBJ2-2; 13 positions agree with TRBD2. The CDR3 runs to 17 residues. Germline assignment: CDR1 SGHVS and CDR2 FNYEAQ. V shed 5 bases, J shed 5 bases, and the junction held 8 bases outside the gene matches. In DNA, the CDR3 is TGTGCCAGCAGCCAGGGACTAGCGGGACCGCTGACCGGGGAGCTGTTTTTT. It specifies CASSQGLAGPLTGELFF. The complete variable domain, with remaining parts taken from reference TRBV7-6 and TRBJ2-2, reads GAGVSQSPRYKVTKRGQDVALRCDPISGHVSLYWYRQALGQGPEFLTYFNYEAQQDKSGLPNDRFSAERPEGSISTLTIQRTEQRDSAMYRCASSQGLAGPLTGELFFGEGSRLTVL.

V is TRBV5-5 and J is TRBJ1-5, with 8 bases that match TRBD1. Per germline, CDR1 SGHKS and CDR2 YYEKEE (reference sequence). CDR3 size: 16 residues. The V gene end was trimmed by 2 bases and the J gene end by 0 bases; junction bases not matched to a gene: 4. The CDR3 bases are TGTGCCAGCAGCTTATCAGGGGGCTCTAGCAATCAGCCCCAGCATTTT. Protein product: CASSLSGGSSNQPQHF.

J is TRBJ2-3 and V is TRBV7-3; 7 positions agree with TRBD2. Germline V gene lookup returns CDR1 SGHTA and CDR2 FQGTGA. Trimming took 1 base from V and 3 from J; bases not matched to a gene: 13. The CDR3 consists of 18 residues. The CDR3 here is CASSLRGGRGGRTDTQYF. The CDR3, as DNA: TGTGCCAGCAGCTTAAGGGGCGGGCGCGGGGGTCGAACAGATACGCAGTATTTT.

The chain carries TRBV11-1 and TRBJ1-3; D unclear. CDR1 and CDR2 (germline): SGHAT, FQDESV (reference sequence). CDR3 length: 17 residues. V lost 5 bases and J lost 0, with 17 bases in between. This chain's CDR3 is CASSRTNVVYSGNTIYF. The CDR3 coding sequence is TGTGCCAGCAGCCGTACCAATGTTGTGTACTCTGGAAACACCATATATTTT.

The rearrangement joins TRBV19 to TRBJ2-2; TRBD1 or TRBD2 may be the D gene (6 bases each). Germline-derived CDR1 and CDR2 are LNHDA and SQIVND (reference sequence). Trimming took off 6 bases at V and 5 bases at J, with 10 bases between the two ends. The CDR3 sequence is 13 residues long. This CDR3 reads CASRQGRTGELFF. In DNA form, the CDR3 reads TGTGCCAGTAGGCAGGGGAGGACCGGGGAGCTGTTTTTT.

This chain connects TRBV6-5 to TRBJ2-7; the match to TRBD2 covers 13 bases. Germline V gene data show CDR1 as MNHEY and CDR2 as SVGAGI. The CDR3 spans 16 residues. V trimming: 2 bases; J trimming: 7 bases; junction bases outside the gene matches: 8. CDR3 in amino acids: CASSYGSLAGGREQYF. The CDR3 DNA reads as TGTGCCAGCAGTTACGGGTCACTAGCGGGAGGGAGAGAGCAGTACTTC.

The CDR3 protein is CASSRGGTGTEAFF. In nucleotides, the CDR3 is TGTGCCAGCAGCCGAGGGGGCACAGGCACTGAAGCTTTCTTT. The chain has TRBV6-5 and TRBJ1-1; 7 nucleotides align to TRBD1. Germline lookup yields CDR1 MNHEY and CDR2 SVGAGI. The V and J ends lost 6 bases and 4 bases, in that order; junction bases with no gene match: 8. The CDR3 extends over 14 amino acids.

The rearrangement links TRBV28 to TRBJ2-7; maybe TRBD2 (5 bases). Trimming cost V 7 bases and J 10 bases, with 20 bases left between them. The CDR3 runs to 13 residues. Per germline, CDR1 MDHEN and CDR2 SYDVKM. As DNA, the CDR3 is TGTGCCAGCACCCAACCTGGATCTCCGGGACAGTACTTC. Translation: CASTQPGSPGQYF.

The genes are TRBV19 and TRBJ2-4, with a possible D match to TRBD1 (5 bases). V lost 2 bases to trimming and J lost 7 bases, with 12 bases between them. The CDR3 sequence is 14 residues long. The germline V gene encodes CDR1 LNHDA and CDR2 SQIVND (reference sequence). DNA of the CDR3: TGTGCCAGTAGTATAAGCAGGACAAGGAACATTCAGTACTTC. Protein product: CASSISRTRNIQYF.

The chain couples TRBV7-3 to TRBJ2-7, with D uncertain. Germline V CDR1 and CDR2: SGHTA, FQGTGA. V was trimmed by 5 bases and J by 5 bases, leaving 13 bases between them. This CDR3 spans 13 amino acids. CDR3 in amino acids: CASSLPPDNEQYF. CDR3 DNA sequence: TGTGCCAGCAGCCTCCCCCCAGACAACGAGCAGTACTTC. Together with reference TRBV7-3 and TRBJ2-7, the CDR3 gives the full variable domain: GAGVSQTPSNKVTEKGKYVELRCDPISGHTALYWYRQSLGQGPEFLIYFQGTGAADDSGLPNDRFFAVRPEGSVSTLKIQRTERGDSAVYLCASSLPPDNEQYFGPGTRLTVT.

CDR3 DNA: TGTGCCAGCGAGCTTGGGAATGAAAACACCATATATTTT. Amino acid sequence: CASELGNENTIYF. The rearrangement joins TRBV5-6 to TRBJ1-3; D gene ambiguous. The CDR3 contains 13 residues. The germline V and J ends were trimmed by 7 bases and 6 bases, with 14 bases remaining between them. The germline V gene has CDR1 SGHDT and CDR2 YYEEEE. Drawing the rest from reference TRBV5-6 and TRBJ1-3, the complete variable domain is DAGVTQSPTHLIKTRGQQVTLRCSPKSGHDTVSWYQQALGQGPQFIFQYYEEEERQRGNFPDRFSGHQFPNYSSELNVNALLLGDSALYLCASELGNENTIYFGEGSWLTVV.